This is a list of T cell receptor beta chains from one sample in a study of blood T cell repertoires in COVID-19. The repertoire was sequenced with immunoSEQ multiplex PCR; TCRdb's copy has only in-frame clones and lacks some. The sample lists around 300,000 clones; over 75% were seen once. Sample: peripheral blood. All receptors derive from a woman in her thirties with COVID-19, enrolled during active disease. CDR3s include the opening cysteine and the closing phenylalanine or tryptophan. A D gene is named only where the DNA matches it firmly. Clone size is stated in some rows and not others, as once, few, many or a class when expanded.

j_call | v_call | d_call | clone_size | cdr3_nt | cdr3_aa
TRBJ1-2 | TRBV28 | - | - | TGTGCCAGCAGTTTCCCTAGGGGGGGGTACTATGGCTACACCTTC | CASSFPRGGYYGYTF
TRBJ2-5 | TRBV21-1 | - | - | TGTGCCAGCAGCACGGACTGTGGGACACGGGCCGGGAAAGAGACCCAGTACTTC | CASSTDCGTRAGKETQYF
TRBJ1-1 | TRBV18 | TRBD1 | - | TGTGCCAGCTCACTCGACAGGGAGAACACTGAAGCTTTCTTT | CASSLDRENTEAFF
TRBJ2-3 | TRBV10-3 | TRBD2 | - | TGTGCCATCAGCCTCACTAGCGGTACTAGCACAGATACGCAGTATTTT | CAISLTSGTSTDTQYF
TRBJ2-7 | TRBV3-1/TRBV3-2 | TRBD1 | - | TGTGCCAGCAGCCAAGAGGGACAGGGCCCCTACGAGCAGTACTTC | CASSQEGQGPYEQYF
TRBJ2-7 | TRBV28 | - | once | TGTGCCACCGAGATAACCTACGAGCAGTACTTC | CATEITYEQYF
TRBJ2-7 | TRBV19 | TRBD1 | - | TGTGCCAGTAGGGAGCGCCCAGGGGGTTCCTACGAGCAGTACTTC | CASRERPGGSYEQYF
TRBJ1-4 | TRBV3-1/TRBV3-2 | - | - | TGTGCCAGCAGCCAAGAGAGGGCTAATGAAAAACTGTTTTTT | CASSQERANEKLFF
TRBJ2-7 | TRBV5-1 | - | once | TGCGCCAGCAGCTTGGACGGGAAGTACGAGCAGTACTTC | CASSLDGKYEQYF
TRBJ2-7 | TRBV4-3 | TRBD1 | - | TGCGCCAGCAGCCAAGCTGGACAGGACCAGAACGAGCAGTACTTC | CASSQAGQDQNEQYF
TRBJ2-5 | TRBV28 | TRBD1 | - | TGTGCCAGCAGTCCCCGGGACAGGGGATATGAGACCCAGTACTTC | CASSPRDRGYETQYF
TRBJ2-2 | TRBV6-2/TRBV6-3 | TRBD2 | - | TGTGCCAGCAGCCAGCTAGCGGGAGTTGGAACCGGGGAGCTGTTTTTT | CASSQLAGVGTGELFF
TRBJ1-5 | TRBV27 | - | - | TGTGCCAGCAGTTGGCAGGGCGGGGAGCCCCAGCATTTT | CASSWQGGEPQHF
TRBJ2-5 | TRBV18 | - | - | TGTGCCAGCTCACCGTATGGTTCCCAGTCTCAAGAGACCCAGTACTTC | CASSPYGSQSQETQYF
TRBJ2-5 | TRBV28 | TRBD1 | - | TGTGCCAGCAGCACAGGGGGACAAGAGACCCAGTACTTC | CASSTGGQETQYF
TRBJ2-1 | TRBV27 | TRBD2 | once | TGTGCCAGCAGCTCGCCTAGCGGCTTCTCCTACAATGAGCAGTTCTTC | CASSSPSGFSYNEQFF
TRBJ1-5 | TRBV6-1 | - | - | TGTGCCAGCAGTGAAGGGGCCTCGCGTCAGCCCCAGCATTTT | CASSEGASRQPQHF
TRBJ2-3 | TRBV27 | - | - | TGTGCCAGCATAGACACAGATACGCAGTATTTT | CASIDTDTQYF
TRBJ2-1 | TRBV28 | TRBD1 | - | TGTGCCAGCACCCGGGCAGGGGGCGAAGGAGATGAGCAGTTCTTC | CASTRAGGEGDEQFF
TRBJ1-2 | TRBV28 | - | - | TGTGCCAGCAGTCCTCCCGGGGGGGCACCGGCTAACTATGGCTACACCTTC | CASSPPGGAPANYGYTF
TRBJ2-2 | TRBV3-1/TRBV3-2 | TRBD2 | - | TGTGCCAGCAGCCAAGGGACGGGAGGAGCCGGGGAGCTGTTTTTT | CASSQGTGGAGELFF
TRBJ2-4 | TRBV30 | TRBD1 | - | TGTGCCTGGAGACCACAGGGGGCGATAAACATTCAGTACTTC | CAWRPQGAINIQYF
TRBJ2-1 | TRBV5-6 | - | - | TGTGCCAGCAGCTTGGTGACTCCCAATGAGCAGTTCTTC | CASSLVTPNEQFF
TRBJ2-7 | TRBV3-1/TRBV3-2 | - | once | TGTGCCAGCAGCCTTGGGCCAGCCTACGAGCAGTACTTC | CASSLGPAYEQYF
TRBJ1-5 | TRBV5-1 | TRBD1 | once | TGCGCCAGCAGCGACGGACAGGGGGCTGATCAGCCCCAGCATTTT | CASSDGQGADQPQHF
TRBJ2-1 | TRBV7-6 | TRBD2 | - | TGTGCCAGCAGCTTAGAACGAGCGGGAGGATCGTACAATGAGCAGTTCTTC | CASSLERAGGSYNEQFF
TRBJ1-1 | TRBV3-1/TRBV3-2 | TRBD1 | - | TGTGCCAGCAGCCAAGTTACAGGGGGAGCTTTCTTT | CASSQVTGGAFF
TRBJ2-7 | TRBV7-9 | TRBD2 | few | TGTGCCAGCAGCCAAGGACTAGCGGGAGCGGGTGAGCAGTACTTC | CASSQGLAGAGEQYF
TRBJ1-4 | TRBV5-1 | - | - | TGCGCCAGCAGCTTATCCGCGGAAAAACTGTTTTTT | CASSLSAEKLFF
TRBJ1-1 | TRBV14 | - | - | TGTGCCAGCAGCTTCCGGGGGGTGAACACTGAAGCTTTCTTT | CASSFRGVNTEAFF
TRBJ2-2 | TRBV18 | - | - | TGTGCCAGCTCACCTGGACTACCCAACACCGGGGAGCTGTTTTTT | CASSPGLPNTGELFF
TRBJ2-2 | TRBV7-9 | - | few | TGTGCCAGCAGCTTGGATGGGGCTGGGACCGGGGAGCTGTTTTTT | CASSLDGAGTGELFF
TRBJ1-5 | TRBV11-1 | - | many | TGTGCCAGCAGCTTAGACAACAATCAGCCCCAGCATTTT | CASSLDNNQPQHF
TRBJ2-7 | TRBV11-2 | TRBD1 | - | TGTGCCAGCAGCATCCGGGACAGGGGGTTCCAGTACTTC | CASSIRDRGFQYF
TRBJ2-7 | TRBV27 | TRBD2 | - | TGTGCCAGCAAGATGGGGGGGAGCTCCTACGAGCAGTACTTC | CASKMGGSSYEQYF
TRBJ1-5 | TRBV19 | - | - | TGTGCCAGTACCGGGGGTAAGGGGACGAGCAATCAGCCCCAGCATTTT | CASTGGKGTSNQPQHF
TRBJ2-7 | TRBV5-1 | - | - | TGCGCCAGCAGCTTCCGCACCACGGGGACTCGGACCTACGAGCAGTACTTC | CASSFRTTGTRTYEQYF
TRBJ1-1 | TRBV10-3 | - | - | TGTGCCATCAGTTCGGGGGGCACTGAAGCTTTCTTT | CAISSGGTEAFF
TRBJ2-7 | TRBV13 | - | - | TGTGCCAGCAGCTTAGCAAACCGGTTAAGGACCAGCTCGGGGGAGCAGTACTTC | CASSLANRLRTSSGEQYF